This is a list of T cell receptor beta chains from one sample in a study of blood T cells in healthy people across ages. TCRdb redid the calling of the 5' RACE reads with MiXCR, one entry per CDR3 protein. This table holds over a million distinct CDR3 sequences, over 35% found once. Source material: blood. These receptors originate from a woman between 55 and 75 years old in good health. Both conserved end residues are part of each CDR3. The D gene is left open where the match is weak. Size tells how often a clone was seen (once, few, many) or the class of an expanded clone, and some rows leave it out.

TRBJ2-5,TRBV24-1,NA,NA,CATSDRTGGVNEQYF,TGTGCCACCAGTGATAGGACCGGCGGCGTCAATGAGCAGTACTTC
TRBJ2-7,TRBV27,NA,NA,CASGPTTTALEQYF,TGTGCCAGCGGCCCCACTACTACCGCCCTTGAGCAGTACTTC
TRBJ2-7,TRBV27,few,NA,CASSRSINGYEQYF,TGTGCCAGCAGTAGGAGTATTAACGGTTACGAGCAGTACTTC
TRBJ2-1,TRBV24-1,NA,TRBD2,CATGPGTSGGEQFF,TGTGCCACCGGCCCCGGGACTAGCGGCGGTGAGCAGTTCTTC
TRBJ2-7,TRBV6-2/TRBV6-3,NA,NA,CASGYSILGGPSYEQYF,TGTGCCAGCGGTTACTCGATCCTCGGCGGGCCTTCCTACGAGCAGTACTTC
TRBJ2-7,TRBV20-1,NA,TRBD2,CSAAPAGASNEQYF,TGCAGTGCTGCCCCAGCGGGAGCGTCCAATGAGCAGTACTTC
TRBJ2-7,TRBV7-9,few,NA,CASSLPTGREQYF,TGTGCCAGCAGCTTACCGACGGGGCGCGAGCAGTACTTC
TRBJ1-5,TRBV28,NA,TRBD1,CASRLTGMKQPQHF,TGTGCCAGCAGGCTGACAGGGATGAAACAGCCCCAGCATTTT
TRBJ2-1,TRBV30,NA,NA,CAWTWQYNEQFF,TGTGCCTGGACCTGGCAATACAATGAGCAGTTCTTC
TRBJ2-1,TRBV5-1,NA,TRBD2,CASKITGTSGSWEQFF,TGCGCCAGCAAGATCACCGGGACTAGCGGGAGCTGGGAGCAGTTCTTC
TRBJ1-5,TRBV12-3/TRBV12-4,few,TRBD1,CASSLKGGYSNQPQHF,TGTGCCAGCAGTTTAAAAGGGGGCTATAGCAATCAGCCCCAGCATTTT
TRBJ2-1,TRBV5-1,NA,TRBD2,CASSFQGLAGISYNEQFF,TGCGCCAGCAGCTTTCAAGGACTAGCGGGAATATCCTACAATGAGCAGTTCTTC
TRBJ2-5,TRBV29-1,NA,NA,CSVGGRGGAGNEQYF,TGCAGCGTCGGCGGGAGAGGGGGCGCGGGCAATGAGCAGTACTTC
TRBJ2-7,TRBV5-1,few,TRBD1,CASSLVTGSSYEQYF,TGCGCCAGCAGCTTGGTGACAGGGTCTAGCTACGAGCAGTACTTC
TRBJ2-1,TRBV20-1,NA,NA,CSARPPGGLYNEQFF,TGCAGTGCTAGGCCCCCAGGGGGACTCTACAATGAGCAGTTCTTC
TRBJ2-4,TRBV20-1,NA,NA,CGASKGPTSIQYF,TGCGGTGCTAGTAAAGGGCCCACCAGCATTCAGTACTTC
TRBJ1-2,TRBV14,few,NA,CASSPGLTYGYTF,TGTGCCAGCAGCCCCGGGCTTACCTATGGCTACACCTTC
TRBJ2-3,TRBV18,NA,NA,CASSPPESRTLADTQYF,TGTGCCAGCTCACCACCTGAGAGCAGGACCCTCGCAGATACGCAGTATTTT
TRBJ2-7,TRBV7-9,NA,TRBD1,CATADRVQAEQYF,TGTGCCACCGCAGACAGGGTTCAAGCCGAGCAGTACTTC
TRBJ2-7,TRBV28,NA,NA,CASSFPGVPYEQYF,TGTGCCAGCAGTTTTCCCGGGGTCCCCTACGAGCAGTACTTC
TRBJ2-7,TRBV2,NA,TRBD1,CASQTNRDRTYEQYF,TGTGCCAGCCAAACGAACCGGGACAGAACCTACGAGCAGTACTTC
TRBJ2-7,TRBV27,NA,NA,CASSSPRSYEQYF,TGTGCCAGCAGTTCCCCCCGTTCCTACGAGCAGTACTTC
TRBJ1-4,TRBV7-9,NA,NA,CASSPGGIQGPEKLFF,TGTGCCAGCAGCCCAGGCGGGATACAGGGACCTGAAAAACTGTTTTTT
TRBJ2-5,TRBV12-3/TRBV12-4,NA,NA,CASSPVTGVETQYF,TGTGCCAGCAGTCCCGTGACCGGGGTGGAGACCCAGTACTTC
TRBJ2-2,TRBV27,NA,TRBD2,CASRELAGGSWELFF,TGTGCCAGCCGAGAACTAGCGGGAGGGAGCTGGGAGCTGTTTTTT
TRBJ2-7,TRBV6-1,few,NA,CASIVGTGISYEQYF,TGTGCCAGCATCGTGGGAACAGGGATTTCCTACGAGCAGTACTTC
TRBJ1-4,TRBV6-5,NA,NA,CASSSLGDKKLFF,TGTGCCAGCAGTTCCCTGGGGGACAAAAAACTGTTTTTT
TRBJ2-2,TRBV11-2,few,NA,CASSSTSGMVGPGGKTGELFF,NA
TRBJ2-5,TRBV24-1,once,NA,CATSDRAFGGETQYF,TGTGCCACCAGTGACCGGGCCTTTGGGGGGGAGACCCAGTACTTC
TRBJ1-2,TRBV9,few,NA,CASSAVGLNYGYTF,TGTGCCAGCAGCGCCGTTGGTCTTAACTATGGCTACACCTTC
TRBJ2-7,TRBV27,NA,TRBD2,CASSPMAGGYEQYF,TGTGCCAGCAGTCCCATGGCGGGAGGGTACGAGCAGTACTTC
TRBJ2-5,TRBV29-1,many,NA,CSVDLGLKETQYF,TGCAGCGTTGATCTGGGGCTCAAAGAGACCCAGTACTTC
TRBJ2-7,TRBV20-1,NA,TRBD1,CSASSPGQGFYEQYF,TGCAGTGCTTCCTCTCCGGGACAGGGGTTCTACGAGCAGTACTTC
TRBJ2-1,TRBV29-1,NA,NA,CSGHGRSYDEQFF,TGCAGCGGCCATGGGCGGTCCTACGATGAGCAGTTCTTC
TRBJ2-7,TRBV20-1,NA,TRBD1,CSARGQINSYEQYF,TGCAGTGCCCGGGGACAGATAAACTCCTACGAGCAGTACTTC
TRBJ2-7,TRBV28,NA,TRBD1,CASGSGGWEQYF,TGTGCCAGCGGCTCAGGGGGATGGGAGCAGTACTTC
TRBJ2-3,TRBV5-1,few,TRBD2,CASSFGTSGRADTQYF,TGCGCCAGCAGCTTTGGGACTAGCGGGAGAGCAGATACGCAGTATTTT
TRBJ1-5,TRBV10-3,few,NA,CAISESTNNQPQHF,TGTGCCATCAGTGAGTCGACCAACAACCAGCCCCAGCATTTT
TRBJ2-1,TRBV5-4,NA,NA,CASSKRAGPTYNEQFF,TGTGCCAGCAGCAAGCGGGCGGGGCCAACCTACAATGAGCAGTTCTTC
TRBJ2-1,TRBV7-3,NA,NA,CASSLIGTSYEQFF,TGTGCCAGCAGCTTAATAGGGACGAGTTATGAGCAGTTCTTC
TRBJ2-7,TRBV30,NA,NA,CAWSVIHDYEQYF,TGTGCCTGGAGTGTAATCCACGACTACGAGCAGTACTTC
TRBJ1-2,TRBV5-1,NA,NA,CASSRTASSNYGYTF,TGCGCCAGCAGTCGAACAGCCTCCTCTAACTATGGCTACACCTTC
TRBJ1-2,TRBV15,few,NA,CATSRVGRDAGYTF,TGTGCCACCAGCAGAGTTGGCAGGGATGCTGGCTACACCTTC
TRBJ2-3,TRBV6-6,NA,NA,CASSYSPGPGTDTQYF,TGTGCCAGCAGTTACTCGCCAGGACCGGGCACAGATACGCAGTATTTT
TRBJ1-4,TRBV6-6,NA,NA,CASFKEKLFF,TGTGCCAGCTTTAAGGAAAAACTGTTTTTT
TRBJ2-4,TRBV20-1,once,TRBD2,CSARDSRTSGSSTYGQYF,TGCAGTGCTAGAGATTCCAGGACTAGCGGATCTTCCACATACGGGCAGTACTTC
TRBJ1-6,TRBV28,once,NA,CASSFGRAAFHPHF,TGTGCCAGCAGTTTCGGCAGGGCCGCCTTTCACCCCCACTTT
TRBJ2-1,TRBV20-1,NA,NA,CSARGRDPSSYNEQFF,TGCAGTGCTAGGGGCCGGGACCCGAGCTCCTACAATGAGCAGTTCTTC
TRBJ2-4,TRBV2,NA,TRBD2,CATGTSGGAQAKNIQYF,TGTGCCACCGGAACTAGCGGGGGGGCTCAGGCCAAAAACATTCAGTACTTC
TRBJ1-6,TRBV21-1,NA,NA,CASKKAKGQGGSPLHF,TGTGCCAGCAAGAAAGCGAAGGGACAGGGAGGTTCACCCCTCCACTTT
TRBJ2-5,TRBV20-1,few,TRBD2,CSATGLAGVTQETQYF,TGCAGTGCTACCGGACTAGCGGGAGTTACCCAAGAGACCCAGTACTTC
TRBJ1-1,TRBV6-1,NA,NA,CASSDRRTVNTEAFF,TGTGCCAGCAGTGATAGGAGGACAGTGAACACTGAAGCTTTCTTT
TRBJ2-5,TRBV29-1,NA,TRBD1,CSVAFGTVRETQYF,TGCAGCGTTGCCTTTGGGACAGTACGAGAGACCCAGTACTTC
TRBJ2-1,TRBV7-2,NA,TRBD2,CASSLTAGGPDEQFF,TGTGCCAGCAGCCTCACAGCGGGAGGGCCTGATGAGCAGTTCTTC
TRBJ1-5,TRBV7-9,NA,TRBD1,CASSLVVGGTGDQPQHF,TGTGCCAGCAGCTTAGTAGTAGGGGGCACAGGGGATCAGCCCCAGCATTTT
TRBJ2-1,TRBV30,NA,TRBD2,CAWSSGSINEQFF,TGTGCCTGGTCCAGCGGGAGTATAAATGAGCAGTTCTTC
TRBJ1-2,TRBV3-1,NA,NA,CASSQTIYGYTF,TGTGCCAGCAGCCAAACGATCTATGGCTACACCTTC